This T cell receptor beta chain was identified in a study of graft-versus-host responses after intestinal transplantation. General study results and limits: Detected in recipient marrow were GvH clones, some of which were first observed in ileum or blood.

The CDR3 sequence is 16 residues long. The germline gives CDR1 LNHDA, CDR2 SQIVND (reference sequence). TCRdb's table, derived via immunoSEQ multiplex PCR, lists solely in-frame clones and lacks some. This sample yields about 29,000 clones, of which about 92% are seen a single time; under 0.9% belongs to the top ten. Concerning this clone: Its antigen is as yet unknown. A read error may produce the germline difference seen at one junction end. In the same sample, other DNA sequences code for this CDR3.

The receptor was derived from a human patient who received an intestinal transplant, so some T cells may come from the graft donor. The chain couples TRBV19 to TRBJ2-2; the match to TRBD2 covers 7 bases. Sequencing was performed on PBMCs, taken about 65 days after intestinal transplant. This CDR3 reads CASSILGTTNTGELFF. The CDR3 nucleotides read TGTGCCAGTAGTATTTTGGGGACTACGAACACCGGAGAGCTGTTTTTT. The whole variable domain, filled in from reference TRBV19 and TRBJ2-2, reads DGGITQSPKYLFRKEGQNVTLSCEQNLNHDAMYWYRQDPGQGLRLIYYSQIVNDFQKGDIAEGYSVSREKKESFPLTVTSAQKNPTAFYLCASSILGTTNTGELFFGEGSRLTVL.